Presented here are 2 T cell receptor beta chains from one specimen sequenced in a study of CD4 T cells in relation to SARS-CoV-2 and coronaviruses. Produced via immunoSEQ multiplex PCR; TCRdb's table is partial and in-frame only. This sample has approximately 59,000 clones, with 87% found just once. CD4+ T cells from unexposed donors were obtained before the COVID-19 pandemic (2011-2018). Specimen: memory CD4+ T cells from PBMCs. All receptors derive from a human donor in good health.

The rearrangement links TRBV27 to TRBJ1-1, with a tentative D call TRBD1 (5 bases). Per germline, CDR1 MNHEY and CDR2 SMNVEV (reference sequence). There are 17 residues in the CDR3. Trimming took 5 bases from V and 4 from J, leaving 23 bases between them. The CDR3 loop reads CASSPINFRRAGTEAFF. The CDR3 region has the DNA TGTGCCAGCAGTCCAATAAATTTTCGCAGGGCCGGCACTGAAGCTTTCTTT.

This clone was counted once. The chain uses TRBV10-3 and TRBJ2-1; 9 nucleotides line up with TRBD1. Germline V gene sequence: CDR1 ENHRY, CDR2 SYGVKD. The CDR3 runs to 16 residues. V lost 3 bases and J lost 8; bases outside the gene matches: 11. The CDR3 sequence: CAISELSRTGDDEQFF. CDR3 DNA: TGTGCCATCAGTGAACTATCCCGGACAGGGGACGATGAGCAGTTCTTC.